The sequence of this T cell receptor (beta chain) was determined in a study of Ad26.COV2.S vaccination and SARS-CoV-2 variants. About the research overall: Intramuscularly, Ad26.COV2.S was given either once or twice, 56 days apart.

The treatment here: roughly 20 received Ad26.COV2.S at low or high dose, single or two shots; several received placebo; per-sample allocation not given. On day 63 after the first injection, vaccine and placebo recipients gave samples. A Boston donor was an adult aged 18-55 years. Study-wide results and limits: Breadth of non-spike TCRs did not differ between vaccinees and placebo recipients. Possibly, TCR breadth and depth analyses underestimated total T cell responses.

Profiled with immunoSEQ multiplex PCR; TCRdb holds only in-frame clones, not every one. Here the sample spans hundreds of thousands of clones, about 87% being singletons. With respect to this clone: Its antigen is unknown.

Material: peripheral blood, obtained in a trial of Ad26.COV2.S vaccine versus placebo. This TCR was sampled from a person aged 18 to 65 who received the Ad26.COV2.S COVID-19 vaccine or a placebo.

This CDR3 reads CASSYGQGYTEAFF. Written as DNA, the CDR3 is TGTGCCAGCAGTTACGGACAGGGGTACACTGAAGCTTTCTTT. The chain employs TRBV6-2 or TRBV6-3 and TRBJ1-1, with TRBD1 identical over 9 bases. This CDR3 contains 14 residues. Trimming at V came to 2 bases and at J to 3 bases, leaving 1 base not matched to a gene. Per germline, CDR1 MNHEY and CDR2 SVGEGT.